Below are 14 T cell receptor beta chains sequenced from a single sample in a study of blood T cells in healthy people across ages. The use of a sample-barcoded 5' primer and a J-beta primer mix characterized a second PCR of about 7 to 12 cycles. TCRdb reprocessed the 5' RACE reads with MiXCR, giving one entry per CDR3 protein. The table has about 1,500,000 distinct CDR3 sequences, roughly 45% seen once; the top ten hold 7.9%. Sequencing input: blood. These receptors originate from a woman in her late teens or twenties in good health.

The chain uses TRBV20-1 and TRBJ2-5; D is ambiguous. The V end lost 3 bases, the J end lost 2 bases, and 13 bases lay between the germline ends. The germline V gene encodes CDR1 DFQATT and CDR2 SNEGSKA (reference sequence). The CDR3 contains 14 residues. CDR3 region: CSARYPGPQETQYF. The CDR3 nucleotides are TGCAGTGCTAGGTATCCGGGCCCACAAGAGACCCAGTACTTC.

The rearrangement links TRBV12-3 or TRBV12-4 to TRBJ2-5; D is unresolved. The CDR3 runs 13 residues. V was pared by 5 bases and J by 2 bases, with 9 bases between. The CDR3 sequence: CASSLVAQETQYF. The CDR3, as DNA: TGTGCCAGCAGTCTCGTTGCACAAGAGACCCAGTACTTC.

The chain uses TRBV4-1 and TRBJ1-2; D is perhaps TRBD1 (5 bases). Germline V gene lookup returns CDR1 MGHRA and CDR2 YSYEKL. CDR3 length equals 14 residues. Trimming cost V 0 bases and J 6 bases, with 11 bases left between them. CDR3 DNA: TGCGCCAGCAGCCAAGAGTGGGGGATAAATGGCTACACCTTC. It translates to CASSQEWGINGYTF.

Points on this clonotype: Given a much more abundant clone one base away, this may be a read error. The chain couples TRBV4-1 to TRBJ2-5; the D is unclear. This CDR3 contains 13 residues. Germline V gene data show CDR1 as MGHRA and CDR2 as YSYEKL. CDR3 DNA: TGCGCCAGCAGCCAAACTACTTTCGAGACCCCGTACTTC. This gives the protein CASSQTTFETPYF.

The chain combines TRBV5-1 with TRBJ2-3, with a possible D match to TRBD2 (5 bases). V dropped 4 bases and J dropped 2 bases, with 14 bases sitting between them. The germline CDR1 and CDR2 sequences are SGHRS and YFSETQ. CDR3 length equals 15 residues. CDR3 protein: CASSPAGYFTDTQYF. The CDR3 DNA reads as TGCGCCAGCAGCCCGGCGGGCTATTTCACAGATACGCAGTATTTT.

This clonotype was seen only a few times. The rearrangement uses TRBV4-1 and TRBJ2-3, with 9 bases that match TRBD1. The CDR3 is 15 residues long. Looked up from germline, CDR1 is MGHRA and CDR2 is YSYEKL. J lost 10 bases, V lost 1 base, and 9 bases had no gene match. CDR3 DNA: TGCGCCAGCAGCCAAGCTGCACTGGGACAGGGCTCGCAGTATTTT. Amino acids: CASSQAALGQGSQYF.

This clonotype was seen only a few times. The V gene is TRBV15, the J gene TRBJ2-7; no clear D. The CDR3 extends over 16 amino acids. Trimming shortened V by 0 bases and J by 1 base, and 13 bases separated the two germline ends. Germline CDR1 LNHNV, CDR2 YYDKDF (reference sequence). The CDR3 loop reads CATSRDWVVRSYEQYF. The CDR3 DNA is TGTGCCACCAGCAGAGATTGGGTGGTCCGATCCTACGAGCAGTACTTC.

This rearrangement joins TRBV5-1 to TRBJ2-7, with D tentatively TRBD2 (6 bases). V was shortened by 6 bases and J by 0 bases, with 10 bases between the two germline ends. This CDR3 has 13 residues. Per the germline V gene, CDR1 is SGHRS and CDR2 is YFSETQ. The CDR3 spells CASTPGDSYEQYF. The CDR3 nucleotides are TGCGCCAGCACCCCGGGAGACTCCTACGAGCAGTACTTC.

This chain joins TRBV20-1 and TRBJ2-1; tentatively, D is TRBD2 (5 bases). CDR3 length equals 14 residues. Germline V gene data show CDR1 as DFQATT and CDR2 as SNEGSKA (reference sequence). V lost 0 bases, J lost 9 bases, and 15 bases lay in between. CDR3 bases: TGCAGTGCTAGAGATCGACGGGGTCCGGGTGAGCAGTTCTTC. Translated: CSARDRRGPGEQFF.

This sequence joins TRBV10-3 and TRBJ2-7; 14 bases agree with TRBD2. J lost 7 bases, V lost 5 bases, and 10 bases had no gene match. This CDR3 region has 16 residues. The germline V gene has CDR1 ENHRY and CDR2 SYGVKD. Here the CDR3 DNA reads TGTGCCATCAGTATTTCCGGGACTAGCGGGGGCAATGAGCAGTACTTC. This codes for CAISISGTSGGNEQYF.

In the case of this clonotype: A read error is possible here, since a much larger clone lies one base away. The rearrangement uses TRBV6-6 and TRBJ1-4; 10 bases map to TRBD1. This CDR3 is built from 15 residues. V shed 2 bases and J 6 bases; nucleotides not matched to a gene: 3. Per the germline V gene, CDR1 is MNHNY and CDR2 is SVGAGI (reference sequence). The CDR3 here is CASSYDGTGDEKLFF. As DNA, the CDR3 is TGTGCCAGCAGTTACGACGGGACAGGGGATGAAAAACTGTTTTTT.

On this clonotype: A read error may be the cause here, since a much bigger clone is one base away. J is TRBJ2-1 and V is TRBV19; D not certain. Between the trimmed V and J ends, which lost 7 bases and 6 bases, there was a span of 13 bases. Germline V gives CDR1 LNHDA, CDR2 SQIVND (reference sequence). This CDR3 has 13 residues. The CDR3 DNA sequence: TGTGCCAGTATTATTAATGACGTCAATGAGCAGTTCTTC. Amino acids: CASIINDVNEQFF.

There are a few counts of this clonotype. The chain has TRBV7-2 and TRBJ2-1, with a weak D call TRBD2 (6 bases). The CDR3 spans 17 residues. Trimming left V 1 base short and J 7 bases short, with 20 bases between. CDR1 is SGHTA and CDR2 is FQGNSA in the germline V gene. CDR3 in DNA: TGTGCCAGCAGCTTAGGGGTTGTGGGGGACTCAAAGAATGAGCAGTTCTTC. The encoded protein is CASSLGVVGDSKNEQFF.

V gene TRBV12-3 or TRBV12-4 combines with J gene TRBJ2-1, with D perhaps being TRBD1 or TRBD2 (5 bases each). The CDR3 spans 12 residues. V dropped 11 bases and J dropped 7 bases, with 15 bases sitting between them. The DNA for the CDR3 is TGTGCCGGCAAGGGACCCTTGAATGAGCAGTTCTTC. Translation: CAGKGPLNEQFF.